One sample yielded the 15 T cell receptor beta chains listed below, sequenced in a study of cytomegalovirus exposure and HLA in healthy donors. Generated by immunoSEQ multiplex PCR, the TCRdb table keeps only in-frame clones and is missing some. This sample yields almost 200,000 clones, of which roughly 77% are seen a single time; around 1.2% belongs to the top ten. Sample: PBMCs. These receptors were obtained from a woman aged 25 to 39 in good health and CMV-seronegative.

The J gene is TRBJ2-7, the V gene TRBV5-5; tentative D call: TRBD1 (5 bases). Germline V gene lookup returns CDR1 SGHKS and CDR2 YYEKEE (reference sequence). V dropped 1 base and J dropped 3 bases, with 11 bases sitting between them. The CDR3 spans 14 residues. CDR3 sequence (DNA): TGTGCCAGCAGCTTGAGGCAGGGTCTCTACGAGCAGTACTTC. It codes for CASSLRQGLYEQYF.

The V gene is TRBV5-1, the J gene TRBJ1-3; D gene uncertain. V was cut by 0 bases and J by 4 bases, with 11 bases left in between. Germline assignment: CDR1 SGHRS and CDR2 YFSETQ. The CDR3 totals 15 residues. The CDR3 region is CASSLGQSLGNTIYF. The DNA for the CDR3 is TGCGCCAGCAGCTTGGGTCAGTCATTAGGAAACACCATATATTTT. The full variable domain, in which reference TRBV5-1 and TRBJ1-3 provide the parts outside the CDR3, is KAGVTQTPRYLIKTRGQQVTLSCSPISGHRSVSWYQQTPGQGLQFLFEYFSETQRNKGNFPGRFSGRQFSNSRSEMNVSTLELGDSALYLCASSLGQSLGNTIYFGEGSWLTVV.

The V and J genes are TRBV19 and TRBJ1-5; 9 nucleotides align to TRBD1. The trim removed 1 base at V and 4 bases at J, leaving 2 bases unmatched. Germline V CDR1 and CDR2: LNHDA, SQIVND (reference sequence). The CDR3 has 15 residues. CDR3 region: CASSIGTGENQPQHF. The DNA for the CDR3 is TGTGCCAGTAGTATAGGGACAGGGGAAAATCAGCCCCAGCATTTT.

The gene calls are TRBV15 and TRBJ2-7; D is perhaps TRBD1 (5 bases). CDR3 length equals 17 residues. Germline-derived CDR1 and CDR2 are LNHNV and YYDKDF (reference sequence). V was trimmed by 5 bases and J by 4 bases, leaving 24 bases between them. The CDR3 protein is CATSGPLDGKQVYEQYF. CDR3 in DNA: TGTGCCACCAGCGGTCCTCTAGACGGTAAACAGGTTTACGAGCAGTACTTC.

The gene calls are TRBV27 and TRBJ1-5, with TRBD1 matching 7 bases. The CDR3 has 18 residues. Looked up from germline, CDR1 is MNHEY and CDR2 is SMNVEV (reference sequence). V lost 1 base and J lost 0; bases outside the gene matches: 9. CDR3 DNA: TGTGCCAGCAGTTTATACGCGGACAGGCGTTATAGCAATCAGCCCCAGCATTTT. The encoded protein is CASSLYADRRYSNQPQHF.

The chain employs TRBV9 and TRBJ1-6; possible D gene TRBD1, 5 bases. The V gene lost 4 bases and the J gene lost 14 bases, with 25 bases spanning the gap. CDR1 SGDLS and CDR2 YYNGEE come from the germline V gene. The CDR3 spans 16 residues. CDR3 DNA sequence: TGTGCCAGCAGCCCCCAGGTTGGTAGGGGTGGTTTTTCCCTCCACTTT. It yields the protein CASSPQVGRGGFSLHF.

In this sample, this clone turned up a few times. The chain combines TRBV9 with TRBJ1-6; 9 nucleotides match TRBD1. CDR1 SGDLS and CDR2 YYNGEE come from the germline V gene. CDR3 length: 16 residues. The trim removed 4 bases at V and 9 bases at J, leaving 11 bases unmatched. CDR3 sequence: CASSPRTGAGISPLHF. The CDR3 bases are TGTGCCAGCAGCCCCAGGACAGGGGCTGGGATTTCACCCCTCCACTTT. Based on the CDR3 plus reference TRBV9 and TRBJ1-6, the full variable domain is DSGVTQTPKHLITATGQRVTLRCSPRSGDLSVYWYQQSLDQGLQFLIQYYNGEERAKGNILERFSAQQFPDLHSELNLSSLELGDSALYFCASSPRTGAGISPLHFGNGTRLTVT.

This clone occurred a few times. The chain uses TRBV6-5 and TRBJ1-5; the D is unclear. The CDR3 is 15 amino acids. V lost 7 bases and J lost 2, with 15 bases in between. Germline V lookup: CDR1 MNHEY, CDR2 SVGAGI. The CDR3 is CASKKSGIRNQPQHF. CDR3 coding DNA: TGTGCCAGCAAAAAGTCGGGAATCCGCAATCAGCCCCAGCATTTT.

This clone was picked up a small number of times. J is TRBJ1-2 and V is TRBV4-1; the match to TRBD1 covers 7 bases. V was pared by 4 bases and J by 3 bases, with 5 bases of the junction left unmatched. CDR1 and CDR2 from the germline V gene are MGHRA and YSYEKL. The CDR3 consists of 14 residues. The CDR3 sequence: CASSPGQEYYGYTF. In DNA, the CDR3 is TGCGCCAGCAGCCCTGGACAGGAGTACTATGGCTACACCTTC.

This clone occurred a few times. Here the CDR3 DNA reads TGTGCCAGCAGTAGCGGGACGACGCAGTATTTT. Residues: CASSSGTTQYF. This chain joins TRBV27 and TRBJ2-3, with 7 bases fitting TRBD2. CDR3 length: 11 residues. Trimming removed 5 bases from V and 9 bases from J; junction bases left unmatched: 2. Germline CDR1 is MNHEY and CDR2 is SMNVEV (reference sequence).

The chain uses TRBV7-9 and TRBJ1-1; no clear D. Germline loops: CDR1 SEHNR, CDR2 FQNEAQ (reference sequence). This CDR3 is built from 17 residues. Trimming took 0 bases from V and 3 from J, leaving 17 bases between them. The CDR3 is CASSLARQARRYTEAFF. DNA of the CDR3: TGTGCCAGCAGCTTAGCGAGGCAGGCTCGGAGGTACACTGAAGCTTTCTTT.

The chain recombines TRBV7-9 with TRBJ2-5; TRBD2 matches at 11 bases. CDR1 SEHNR and CDR2 FQNEAQ come from the germline V gene (reference sequence). Losses at the gene ends were 5 bases for V and 5 bases for J; bases not matched to a gene: 7. The CDR3 extends over 15 amino acids. CDR3 sequence (DNA): TGTGCCAGCAGCCTTAGCGGGGGGGCCGGCGAGACCCAGTACTTC. Protein: CASSLSGGAGETQYF.

The genes are TRBV7-8 and TRBJ1-3; D not resolved. Trimming cost V 4 bases and J 8 bases, with 12 bases left between them. Germline lookup yields CDR1 SGHVS and CDR2 FQNEAQ. The CDR3 length is 13 residues. The CDR3 spells CASSSLLADTIYF. The CDR3 DNA sequence: TGTGCCAGCAGCTCCCTCCTCGCGGACACCATATATTTT. The variable domain in full, with the rest retrieved from reference TRBV7-8 and TRBJ1-3, is GAGVSQSPRYKVAKRGQDVALRCDPISGHVSLFWYQQALGQGPEFLTYFQNEAQLDKSGLPSDRFFAERPEGSVSTLKIQRTQQEDSAVYLCASSSLLADTIYFGEGSWLTVV.

The genes are TRBV4-2 and TRBJ2-3, with TRBD2 matching over 8 bases. Germline loops: CDR1 LGHNA, CDR2 YNFKEQ. The V and J ends lost 4 bases and 0 bases, in that order; junction bases with no gene match: 12. The CDR3 sequence is 18 residues long. The CDR3 sequence: CASSPGRGTGGSTDTQYF. CDR3 nucleotide sequence: TGTGCCAGCAGCCCGGGTCGGGGGACGGGAGGGAGCACAGATACGCAGTATTTT.

This clone was picked up a small number of times. This chain connects TRBV5-1 to TRBJ2-7; TRBD1 agrees at 10 bases. The germline V gene has CDR1 SGHRS and CDR2 YFSETQ. This CDR3 is built from 17 residues. The V and J ends lost 0 bases and 4 bases, in that order; junction bases with no gene match: 10. CDR3 sequence (DNA): TGCGCCAGCAGCTTGGAGCCGGCAGGGGACAGGGGTTACGAGCAGTACTTC. This gives the protein CASSLEPAGDRGYEQYF.